A selection of T cell receptor beta chains follows, all from one sample in a study of EBV T-cell therapy then PD-1 blockade in nasopharyngeal carcinoma. Their antigens remain unidentified. The protocol was immunoSEQ multiplex PCR, while the TCRdb copy is restricted to in-frame clones and leaves out a portion. The sample contains some 17,000 clones, around 80% of which appear only once. The material was CD8+ T cells from blood, obtained at day 0 from a patient whose treatment included autologous EBV-specific T cells and nivolumab. The source is a man aged 40-50 years with nasopharyngeal carcinoma. Each CDR3 is given with its conserved first and last residue. The D gene is left open where the match is weak. A row's size may be missing; if present it is once, few, many or a size class.

j_gene,v_gene,d_gene,abundance,CDR3nt,CDR3aa
TRBJ2-4,TRBV7-2,NA,NA,TGTGCCAGCAGCCCGAGTGGGGGACTAGCCAAAAACATTCAGTACTTC,CASSPSGGLAKNIQYF
TRBJ1-6,TRBV2,NA,NA,TGTGCCAGCAGTGGGATAACAGGGATCAATTCACCCCTCCACTTT,CASSGITGINSPLHF
TRBJ1-2,TRBV21-1,NA,NA,TGTGCCAGCAGCAAAGAAAGGGGGCGCGATGGCTACACCTTC,CASSKERGRDGYTF
TRBJ2-3,TRBV4-2,TRBD2,NA,TGTGCCAGCAGCCGCCTGGCGGGGGCAGATACGCAGTATTTT,CASSRLAGADTQYF
TRBJ2-2,TRBV15,TRBD2,NA,TGTGCCACCAGCAGGACTAGCGGGGGGGCCGGGGAGCTGTTTTTT,CATSRTSGGAGELFF
TRBJ2-1,TRBV6-4,NA,NA,TGTGCCAGCAGTGGAGACCCTTCCTCCTACAATGAGCAGTTCTTC,CASSGDPSSYNEQFF
TRBJ1-2,TRBV27,NA,NA,TGTGCCAGCAGTCCGGACGGTAACTATGGCTACACCTTC,CASSPDGNYGYTF
TRBJ2-7,TRBV27,NA,NA,TGTGCCAGCAGTCTCAGGGGGGGAACCCTTTACGAGCAGTACTTC,CASSLRGGTLYEQYF
TRBJ1-2,TRBV4-1,TRBD1,NA,TGCGCCAGCAGCTACCCGGGGACAGGGGTCAATGGCTACACCTTC,CASSYPGTGVNGYTF
TRBJ2-7,TRBV27,TRBD2,NA,TGTGCCAGCATGGGGGGGAGGTCCTACGAGCAGTACTTC,CASMGGRSYEQYF
TRBJ2-5,TRBV9,NA,NA,TGTGCCAGCAGCGTAGAAGTGGGAACGGGGGAGACCCAGTACTTC,CASSVEVGTGETQYF
TRBJ1-3,TRBV4-1,NA,NA,TGCGCCAGCAGCCAGGCCGGGACGGTGATCTCTGGAAACACCATATATTTT,CASSQAGTVISGNTIYF
TRBJ2-1,TRBV2,TRBD2,NA,TGTGCCAGCAGTATTTTACTAGCGGTCTCCTACAATGAGCAGTTCTTC,CASSILLAVSYNEQFF
TRBJ1-3,TRBV5-1,NA,once,TGCGCCAGCAGCTTGGCCGTGCTGGGATTCTCTGGAAACACCATATATTTT,CASSLAVLGFSGNTIYF
TRBJ2-3,TRBV6-4,TRBD2,NA,TGTGCCAGCAGTGACTCGACTAGCGGGGGAGGCACAGATACGCAGTATTTT,CASSDSTSGGGTDTQYF
TRBJ1-5,TRBV7-2,NA,NA,TGTGCCAGCAGCTTAGAGGGGAATGGTCAGCCCCAGCATTTT,CASSLEGNGQPQHF
TRBJ1-3,TRBV3-1/TRBV3-2,NA,once,TGTGCCAGCAGCGACGGAGTACGAAACACCATATATTTT,CASSDGVRNTIYF
TRBJ2-1,TRBV24-1,TRBD1,NA,TGTGCCACCAGTGAAGGGACAGCCCTCTACAATGAGCAGTTCTTC,CATSEGTALYNEQFF
TRBJ2-5,TRBV7-8,NA,NA,TGTGCCAGCAGCCCAAACCAGGGTCCGACGGAGACCCAGTACTTC,CASSPNQGPTETQYF
TRBJ2-5,TRBV7-9,TRBD1,NA,TGTGCCAGCAGCCTGGACAGGGCCACCCAAGAGACCCAGTACTTC,CASSLDRATQETQYF
TRBJ2-1,TRBV15,TRBD2,NA,TGTGCCACCAGCAGAGTGGCGGGGGGGCCGGATGAGCAGTTCTTC,CATSRVAGGPDEQFF
TRBJ1-3,TRBV2,TRBD1,few,TGTGCCAGCAGTGAATGGAGGGGGCCTGGAAACACCATATATTTT,CASSEWRGPGNTIYF
TRBJ2-1,TRBV6-4,TRBD1,NA,TGTGCCAGCAGTGCGGGACAGGGGGGCGATGAGCAGTTCTTC,CASSAGQGGDEQFF
TRBJ1-4,TRBV5-6,TRBD1,NA,TGTGCCAGCAGCCTGGGGACAGGGGTAGGCGAAAAACTGTTTTTT,CASSLGTGVGEKLFF
TRBJ2-7,TRBV18,TRBD1,NA,TGTGCCAGCTCTCCCGGACAGGGGGCCTACGAGCAGTACTTC,CASSPGQGAYEQYF
TRBJ1-1,TRBV2,NA,once,TGTGCCAGCAGTGAAGCAAGGGGGGGGAACACTGAAGCTTTCTTT,CASSEARGGNTEAFF
TRBJ1-2,TRBV4-3,NA,NA,TGCGCCAGCAGCCAAGATAAAGGGGGGCGGCGGGATGGCTACACCTTC,CASSQDKGGRRDGYTF
TRBJ1-3,TRBV3-1/TRBV3-2,TRBD1,NA,TGTGCCAGCAGCCCAATGCGCAACAGGGGGCTCTCTGGAAACACCATATATTTT,CASSPMRNRGLSGNTIYF
TRBJ1-2,TRBV4-2,NA,few,TGTGCCAGCAGCCAAGATTACTCCGGGGGGCCGGGCTATGGCTACACCTTC,CASSQDYSGGPGYGYTF
TRBJ2-3,TRBV6-6,TRBD2,NA,TGTGCCAGCAGTTACTGGGCGGGGGGGCCTAAAGATACGCAGTATTTT,CASSYWAGGPKDTQYF
TRBJ1-2,TRBV14,NA,NA,TGTGCCAGCAGCCATGGTCGGACACATGGCTACACCTTC,CASSHGRTHGYTF
TRBJ2-2,TRBV25-1,NA,few,TGTGCCAGCAGTGAATTCCGGACGGGGAACACCGGGGAGCTGTTTTTT,CASSEFRTGNTGELFF
TRBJ1-1,TRBV27,TRBD1,few,TGTGCCAGCAGTAACCCGGACAGGATTAACACTGAAGCTTTCTTT,CASSNPDRINTEAFF
TRBJ2-3,TRBV28,TRBD2,NA,TGTGCCAGCGCCCTAGCGGGGTACACAGATACGCAGTATTTT,CASALAGYTDTQYF
TRBJ1-6,TRBV27,NA,few,TGTGCCAGCAGTCCAACAAAATCCCCCCTCCACTTT,CASSPTKSPLHF
TRBJ2-3,TRBV9,NA,NA,TGTGCCAGCAGCGTAGACCAGCTCACAGATACGCAGTATTTT,CASSVDQLTDTQYF
TRBJ1-3,TRBV9,NA,NA,TGTGCCAGCAGAGGGGCGGAAAACACCATATATTTT,CASRGAENTIYF
TRBJ1-2,TRBV29-1,NA,NA,TGCAGCGCTGAACAGGGAGGGGACTATGGCTACACCTTC,CSAEQGGDYGYTF
TRBJ2-3,TRBV27,NA,NA,TGTGCCAGCAGTCTCCGGGGACTTACGCGCACAGATACGCAGTATTTT,CASSLRGLTRTDTQYF
TRBJ2-3,TRBV3-1/TRBV3-2,TRBD1,NA,TGTGCCAGCAGCCAAGTCCCCAGGGGGATCACAGATACGCAGTATTTT,CASSQVPRGITDTQYF
TRBJ1-2,TRBV27,NA,NA,TGTGCCAGCAGTTTATGGGCAGGGGAGGGTGGCTACACCTTC,CASSLWAGEGGYTF
TRBJ2-3,TRBV6-2/TRBV6-3,NA,once,TGTGCCAGCAGTTACCAGGGGCCAGATACGCAGTATTTT,CASSYQGPDTQYF
TRBJ1-5,TRBV6-1,NA,NA,TGTGCCAGCAGTGAAGGGCGGTACAGGTACAATCAGCCCCAGCATTTT,CASSEGRYRYNQPQHF
TRBJ1-1,TRBV9,TRBD1,NA,TGTGCCAGCAGCGTAGAAGGGGACAGAGAAGCTTTCTTT,CASSVEGDREAFF